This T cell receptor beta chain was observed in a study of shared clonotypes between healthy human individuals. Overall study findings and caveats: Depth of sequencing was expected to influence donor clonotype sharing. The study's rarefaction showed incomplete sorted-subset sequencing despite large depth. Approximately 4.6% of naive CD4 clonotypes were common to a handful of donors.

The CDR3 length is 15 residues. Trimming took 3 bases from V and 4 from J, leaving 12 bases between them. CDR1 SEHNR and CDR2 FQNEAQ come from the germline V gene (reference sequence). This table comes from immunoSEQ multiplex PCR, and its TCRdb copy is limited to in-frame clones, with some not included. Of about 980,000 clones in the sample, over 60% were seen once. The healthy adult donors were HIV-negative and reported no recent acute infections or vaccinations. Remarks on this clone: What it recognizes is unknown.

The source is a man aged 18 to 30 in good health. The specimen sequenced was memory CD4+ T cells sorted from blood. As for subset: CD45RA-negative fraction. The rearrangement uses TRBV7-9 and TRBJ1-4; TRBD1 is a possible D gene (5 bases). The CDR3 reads CASSFGGSGNEKLFF. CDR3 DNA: TGTGCCAGCAGCTTCGGGGGGAGCGGTAATGAAAAACTGTTTTTT.